The rows below give T cell receptor beta chains drawn from one sample of a study of blood T cells in healthy people across ages. MiXCR was run by TCRdb on the 5' RACE reads, yielding one entry per CDR3 protein. The top ten clones hold 7.9% of a sample with around 1,500,000 distinct CDR3 sequences, about 43% of them seen once. The specimen was blood. The receptors stem from a woman aged 18-29 years in good health. Each CDR3 is given with its conserved first and last residue. D genes are given only for firm matches. Expanded clones are given a class, and other clones once, few, many or no size at all.

>few|TRBJ2-2|.|TRBV6-5
TGTGCCAGCAGACTGGGAATCGGCACCGGGGAGCTGTTTTTT
CASRLGIGTGELFF
>.|TRBJ2-5|TRBD1|TRBV7-9
TGTGCCAGCAGCCCCCGGGACAGGCTCCAAGAGACCCAGTACTTC
CASSPRDRLQETQYF
>few|TRBJ1-2|.|TRBV21-1
TGTGCCAGCAGCAAAGGAGAAGGGGGCGTCTATGGCTACACCTTC
CASSKGEGGVYGYTF
>.|TRBJ2-4|.|TRBV27
TGTGCCAGCAGTTTCTTCCGTAATAGCATTCAGTACTTC
CASSFFRNSIQYF
>.|TRBJ2-2|.|TRBV6-5
TGTGCCAGCAGCCCCCGGGGGGGGACAGTGAACACCGGGGAGCTGTTTTTT
CASSPRGGTVNTGELFF
>few|TRBJ2-1|TRBD2|TRBV7-9
TGTGCCAGCAGCTTGGGACTAGCGGTGCAGTTCTTC
CASSLGLAVQFF
>.|TRBJ2-7|.|TRBV20-1
TGCAGTGCTAGAGATGGAATCTCCGGGTACGAGCAGTACTTC
CSARDGISGYEQYF
>.|TRBJ2-1|.|TRBV27
TGTGCCAGCGGTCAGGCAGGCTTCAATGAGCAGTTCTTC
CASGQAGFNEQFF
>.|TRBJ2-1|.|TRBV2
TGTGCCAGCAGTTACCAGAATTTGCTTGAGGTTGAGCAGTTCTTC
CASSYQNLLEVEQFF
>few|TRBJ1-1|TRBD1|TRBV20-1
TGCAGTGCTAGACCTCGACAGGGCGATGAAGCTTTCTTT
CSARPRQGDEAFF
>few|TRBJ2-5|.|TRBV7-2
TGTGCCAGCACCGCGTGGGGTAAGGAGACCCAGTACTTC
CASTAWGKETQYF
>.|TRBJ2-3|TRBD2|TRBV5-1
TGCGCCAGCAGCACCGGACTAGCGAGGACAGATACGCAGTATTTT
CASSTGLARTDTQYF
>few|TRBJ2-7|.|TRBV12-3/TRBV12-4
TGTGCCAGCAGTTTATTTGACAACGAGCAGTACTTC
CASSLFDNEQYF
>.|TRBJ2-3|.|TRBV28
TGTGCCAGCAGTTGGATCCGGGGGCGAGATACGCAGTATTTT
CASSWIRGRDTQYF
>.|TRBJ2-7|TRBD2|TRBV20-1
TGCAGTGCCCCCGTGGGGCTAGCGGGAGGGAAGTCCTACAATGAGCAGTACTTC
CSAPVGLAGGKSYNEQYF
>few|TRBJ2-1|TRBD2|TRBV20-1
TGCAGTGCTAGAGGGACTAGCGGGAGTATCAATGAGCAGTTCTTC
CSARGTSGSINEQFF
>few|TRBJ1-1|.|TRBV10-2
TGCGCCAGCAGTGAGGACGGGGACACTGAAGCTTTCTTT
CASSEDGDTEAFF